This TCR beta chain was found in a study of monozygotic twins with inflammatory bowel disease. Each UMI harboured a 6-nucleotide sample barcode and was appended via template switching. Each CDR3 protein gets one entry in TCRdb, which reprocessed the 5' RACE reads and gives no DNA. The sample features 150,000 or so distinct CDR3 sequences, with about 8% in its top ten. The CDR3 has 15 residues. Germline V lookup: CDR1 DFQATT, CDR2 SNEGSKA (reference sequence). This sequence was found in a human donor with ulcerative colitis or Crohn's disease, or a healthy co-twin of an affected twin (not recorded which). The specimen was blood. The rearrangement links TRBV20-1 to TRBJ1-1; checking the TCRdb D call of TRBD1 is not possible without DNA. This CDR3 is CSARDQGGGDAEAFF.